This is a list of T cell receptor beta chains from one sample in a study of T cell changes during pregnancy in multiple sclerosis. Only in-frame clones appear in the TCRdb table, and some are missing; sequencing was by immunoSEQ multiplex PCR. The table shows 50,000 to 70,000 clones, with 91% occurring only once. Sequencing used peripheral blood, obtained after pregnancy. The receptors shown here come from a female donor in good health, enrolled as a control in a pregnancy study. Each CDR3 is given with its conserved first and last residue. The D gene is left open where the match is weak. Where a row states a size, it is once, few, many or the class of an expanded clone; other rows omit it.

J: TRBJ1-2
size: .
D: TRBD1
V: TRBV18
CDR3: CASSPTTTGARGYTF
DNA: TGTGCCAGCTCACCTACTACGACAGGGGCACGCGGCTACACCTTC

J: TRBJ1-4
size: .
D: .
V: TRBV7-2
CDR3: CASSVQTEEKLFF
DNA: TGTGCCAGCAGCGTCCAGACGGAGGAAAAACTGTTTTTT

J: TRBJ1-5
size: once
D: TRBD1
V: TRBV2
CDR3: CASSDHRGRGNQPQHF
DNA: TGTGCCAGCAGTGACCACAGGGGGCGCGGCAATCAGCCCCAGCATTTT

J: TRBJ1-2
size: .
D: .
V: TRBV19
CDR3: CASSMIRQEYGYTF
DNA: TGTGCCAGTAGTATGATACGACAGGAATATGGCTACACCTTC

J: TRBJ1-6
size: .
D: .
V: TRBV14
CDR3: CASSQESGRFAPLHF
DNA: TGTGCCAGCAGCCAAGAGTCGGGAAGGTTCGCACCCCTCCACTTT

J: TRBJ1-2
size: .
D: TRBD1
V: TRBV7-2
CDR3: CASSLGQGYGYTF
DNA: TGTGCCAGCAGCCTCGGACAGGGCTATGGCTACACCTTC

J: TRBJ2-5
size: .
D: TRBD1
V: TRBV11-3
CDR3: CASSSETGLGETQYF
DNA: TGTGCCAGCAGCTCCGAGACAGGGTTAGGGGAGACCCAGTACTTC

J: TRBJ2-5
size: .
D: TRBD2
V: TRBV7-6
CDR3: CASSSGGALETQYF
DNA: TGTGCCAGCAGTAGCGGGGGGGCCTTGGAGACCCAGTACTTC

J: TRBJ1-2
size: .
D: .
V: TRBV7-2
CDR3: CASSQGGAKDYGYTF
DNA: TGTGCCAGCAGCCAAGGGGGGGCGAAGGACTATGGCTACACCTTC

J: TRBJ1-2
size: .
D: TRBD1
V: TRBV5-8
CDR3: CASSWGQGLAYGYTF
DNA: TGTGCCAGCAGCTGGGGACAGGGGCTTGCCTATGGCTACACCTTC

J: TRBJ2-5
size: .
D: TRBD2
V: TRBV11-2
CDR3: CASSLGLAPQETQYF
DNA: TGTGCCAGCAGCTTAGGACTAGCGCCCCAAGAGACCCAGTACTTC

J: TRBJ1-5
size: .
D: TRBD1
V: TRBV7-8
CDR3: CASSQGGGQGRNQPQHF
DNA: TGTGCCAGCAGCCAAGGGGGGGGACAGGGACGCAATCAGCCCCAGCATTTT

J: TRBJ1-1
size: .
D: .
V: TRBV6-6
CDR3: CASTYPPGEGTEAFF
DNA: TGTGCCAGCACCTATCCGCCCGGGGAGGGTACTGAAGCTTTCTTT

J: TRBJ2-7
size: .
D: .
V: TRBV11-2
CDR3: CASSRGTNYEQYF
DNA: TGTGCCAGCAGCCGAGGGACAAACTACGAGCAGTACTTC

J: TRBJ2-5
size: .
D: TRBD1
V: TRBV4-3
CDR3: CASSQDRQGTETQYF
DNA: TGCGCCAGCAGCCAGGATCGACAGGGAACAGAGACCCAGTACTTC

J: TRBJ1-4
size: .
D: .
V: TRBV7-8
CDR3: CASRLTAITTNEKLFF
DNA: TGTGCCAGCAGATTGACAGCGATCACAACTAATGAAAAACTGTTTTTT

J: TRBJ2-2
size: .
D: .
V: TRBV6-1
CDR3: CASSEIIEANTGELFF
DNA: TGTGCCAGCAGTGAAATAATAGAAGCGAACACCGGGGAGCTGTTTTTT

J: TRBJ1-5
size: .
D: TRBD1
V: TRBV6-5
CDR3: CASSRGDRQNQPQHF
DNA: TGTGCCAGCAGCCGTGGGGACAGGCAGAATCAGCCCCAGCATTTT

J: TRBJ2-1
size: .
D: TRBD2
V: TRBV7-8
CDR3: CASSLFASGGGEQFF
DNA: TGTGCCAGCAGCTTATTCGCTAGCGGGGGTGGTGAGCAGTTCTTC

J: TRBJ1-2
size: .
D: TRBD1
V: TRBV30
CDR3: CAWSRDRPYGYTF
DNA: TGTGCCTGGAGCCGGGACAGGCCCTATGGCTACACCTTC

J: TRBJ2-2
size: .
D: TRBD1
V: TRBV18
CDR3: CASSPNRGNTGELFF
DNA: TGTGCCAGCTCCCCGAACAGGGGAAACACCGGGGAGCTGTTTTTT

J: TRBJ2-6
size: .
D: TRBD2
V: TRBV4-1
CDR3: CASSQPGGSGANVLTF
DNA: TGCGCCAGCAGCCAACCGGGGGGCTCTGGGGCCAACGTCCTGACTTTC

J: TRBJ1-2
size: few
D: .
V: TRBV27
CDR3: CASSPVRGLHAGYTF
DNA: TGTGCCAGCAGTCCCGTCCGGGGTCTCCATGCGGGCTACACCTTC

J: TRBJ1-4
size: .
D: TRBD1
V: TRBV9
CDR3: CASSSGQGRTGGNEKLFF
DNA: TGTGCCAGCAGCTCTGGACAGGGTCGGACTGGGGGTAATGAAAAACTGTTTTTT

J: TRBJ1-6
size: .
D: TRBD1
V: TRBV2
CDR3: CAKGGQGSSYNSPLHF
DNA: TGTGCCAAGGGGGGACAGGGTAGCTCCTATAATTCACCCCTCCACTTT

J: TRBJ2-5
size: .
D: TRBD1
V: TRBV19
CDR3: CASSMHRQGAWETQYF
DNA: TGTGCCAGTAGTATGCATAGACAGGGGGCTTGGGAGACCCAGTACTTC

J: TRBJ1-1
size: .
D: TRBD1
V: TRBV7-2
CDR3: CASSFPGQGIAGGTEAFF
DNA: TGTGCCAGCAGCTTTCCGGGACAGGGTATTGCCGGAGGCACTGAAGCTTTCTTT

J: TRBJ2-1
size: once
D: TRBD2
V: TRBV7-3
CDR3: CASSLTGGTSGNEQFF
DNA: TGTGCCAGCAGCTTAACAGGAGGGACTAGCGGCAATGAGCAGTTCTTC

J: TRBJ2-3
size: .
D: TRBD2
V: TRBV7-8
CDR3: CASSIVSGARGTQYF
DNA: TGTGCCAGCAGCATAGTAAGCGGGGCGAGGGGTACGCAGTATTTT

J: TRBJ1-5
size: few
D: .
V: TRBV7-8
CDR3: CASSLGQFNQPQHF
DNA: TGTGCCAGCAGCTTGGGGCAGTTCAATCAGCCCCAGCATTTT

J: TRBJ2-7
size: .
D: .
V: TRBV18
CDR3: CASSPLGQTYEQYF
DNA: TGTGCCAGCTCACCATTAGGACAGACCTACGAGCAGTACTTC

J: TRBJ1-5
size: .
D: .
V: TRBV30
CDR3: CAWSTSTVNQPQHF
DNA: TGTGCCTGGAGTACATCGACAGTAAATCAGCCCCAGCATTTT

J: TRBJ2-7
size: .
D: TRBD1
V: TRBV5-1
CDR3: CASSRGQTYYEQYF
DNA: TGCGCCAGCAGCCGGGGACAGACCTACTACGAGCAGTACTTC

J: TRBJ2-1
size: once
D: .
V: TRBV5-6
CDR3: CASSRIGGEQFF
DNA: TGTGCCAGCAGCAGGATTGGAGGTGAGCAGTTCTTC

J: TRBJ1-5
size: .
D: .
V: TRBV5-4
CDR3: CASSSGGHPNQPQHF
DNA: TGTGCCAGCAGCTCGGGCGGACACCCCAATCAGCCCCAGCATTTT

J: TRBJ2-1
size: .
D: TRBD1
V: TRBV7-3
CDR3: CASSDEVPGGRGEQFF
DNA: TGTGCCAGCAGCGATGAAGTGCCAGGGGGACGTGGTGAGCAGTTCTTC

J: TRBJ2-7
size: .
D: .
V: TRBV4-3
CDR3: CASSQQGYEQYF
DNA: TGCGCCAGCAGCCAACAGGGCTACGAGCAGTACTTC

J: TRBJ2-7
size: .
D: .
V: TRBV30
CDR3: CAWAGFHEQYF
DNA: TGTGCCTGGGCGGGATTCCACGAGCAGTACTTC

J: TRBJ2-5
size: once
D: .
V: TRBV5-4
CDR3: CASSLTPLETQYF
DNA: TGTGCCAGCAGCTTGACACCCCTTGAGACCCAGTACTTC

J: TRBJ2-3
size: few
D: TRBD2
V: TRBV6-4
CDR3: CASSDSSGGPDTQYF
DNA: TGTGCCAGCAGTGACTCTAGCGGGGGGCCAGATACGCAGTATTTT

J: TRBJ1-6
size: .
D: .
V: TRBV5-1
CDR3: CASSLAGGRENSPLHF
DNA: TGCGCCAGCAGCTTGGCTGGGGGGAGGGAGAATTCACCCCTCCACTTT

J: TRBJ1-3
size: .
D: .
V: TRBV5-6
CDR3: CASSSRSGNTIYF
DNA: TGTGCCAGCAGCTCCCGGTCTGGAAACACCATATATTTT

J: TRBJ1-1
size: .
D: .
V: TRBV5-1
CDR3: CASYRVDTEAFF
DNA: TGCGCCAGCTACAGGGTTGACACTGAAGCTTTCTTT

J: TRBJ1-1
size: once
D: .
V: TRBV11-3
CDR3: CASREMNTEAFF
DNA: TGTGCCAGCAGAGAGATGAACACTGAAGCTTTCTTT

J: TRBJ2-7
size: .
D: TRBD2
V: TRBV5-1
CDR3: CASSSQGPGLADDEQYF
DNA: TGCGCCAGCAGCTCACAGGGTCCGGGACTAGCCGACGACGAGCAGTACTTC